The sequence of this T cell receptor beta chain was determined in a study of blood T cell repertoires in COVID-19. Background on the study: Sites in the United States, Italy and Spain provided acute and convalescent COVID-19 samples.

Assay: immunoSEQ multiplex PCR; the TCRdb copy retains only in-frame clones and omits some. The table shows around 260,000 clones, with approximately 92% occurring only once. CDR1 is SGHRS and CDR2 is YFSETQ in the germline V gene. With 2 bases clipped from V and 6 bases from J, the junction kept 5 bases outside the gene matches. The CDR3 is made up of 14 amino acids. Participant ages covered about 18 to 89 years across approximately 25 US areas. Participant-given clinical history determined each cohort assignment. Two negative PCRs, clearance, or symptom resolution were required of recovered Cohort 3 donors.

The chain joins TRBV5-1 to TRBJ1-5; 7 positions match TRBD1. The receptor was derived from a woman under 40 who had recovered from COVID-19. Source material: PBMCs or T cells enriched from blood (not recorded which). The CDR3 loop is CASSLGGPSQPQHF. CDR3 in DNA: TGCGCCAGCAGCTTAGGGGGCCCCAGTCAGCCCCAGCATTTT.